The 21 T cell receptor beta chains listed next were all sequenced from one sample in a study of T cell clusters in autoimmune cytopenias. TRB was amplified from approximately 250 ng of peripheral blood genomic DNA per sample. TRB was amplified by touch-down multiplex PCR, primer pools A and B combined. For each CDR3 protein, TCRdb gives one entry from its re-call of the multiplex PCR reads, without DNA. The listing records around 9,500 distinct CDR3 sequences. Sequencing was performed on peripheral blood. Receptors originate from a human donor with an autoimmune cytopenia or autoimmune hepatitis (not recorded which).

The chain combines TRBV5-1 with TRBJ1-2. The CDR3 contains 13 residues. The V gene's germline CDR1 is SGHRS and CDR2 YFSETQ. CDR3 loop: CASSWDRDQGYTF. The entire variable domain, with the rest obtained from reference TRBV5-1 and TRBJ1-2, is as follows: KAGVTQTPRYLIKTRGQQVTLSCSPISGHRSVSWYQQTPGQGLQFLFEYFSETQRNKGNFPGRFSGRQFSNSRSEMNVSTLELGDSALYLCASSWDRDQGYTFGSGTRLTVV.

The rearrangement links TRBV20-1 to TRBJ1-6; the TRBD1 assignment by TCRdb is unverifiable without DNA. Germline V gene sequence: CDR1 DFQATT, CDR2 SNEGSKA (reference sequence). There are 15 residues in the CDR3. This CDR3 is CSARVNLDRNSPLHF.

The rearrangement uses TRBV2 and TRBJ2-1; checking the TCRdb D call of TRBD2 is not possible without DNA. The CDR3 is 15 residues long. Germline lookup yields CDR1 SNHLY and CDR2 FYNNEI. CDR3 protein: CASRPTSGGAYEQFF.

The chain recombines TRBV6-6 with TRBJ1-3; TCRdb designates TRBD1, a call that cannot be tested without DNA. The CDR3 spans 18 residues. Germline-derived CDR1 and CDR2 are MNHNY and SVGAGI (reference sequence). CDR3 residues: CASSYSTGYRASGNTIYF.

V usage is TRBV27 and J usage is TRBJ1-1. The germline V gene has CDR1 MNHEY and CDR2 SMNVEV (reference sequence). The length of the CDR3 is 14 residues. The CDR3 sequence: CASTPSGPNTEAFF.

The CDR3 spells CASSRIGQGGQPQHF. The chain carries TRBV19 and TRBJ1-5; TCRdb designates TRBD1, a call that cannot be tested without DNA. The CDR3 runs to 15 residues. In germline, CDR1 is LNHDA, CDR2 SQIVND (reference sequence).

This clonotype is called medium-sized based on its frequency. The chain is built from TRBV13 and TRBJ2-1; the TRBD1 assignment by TCRdb is unverifiable without DNA. From germline, CDR1 is PRHDT and CDR2 FYEKMQ (reference sequence). The CDR3 sequence is 15 residues long. CDR3 amino acids: CASSLGRGRGHEQFF.

Its frequency marks this clonotype as medium-sized. The CDR3: CASREAGSVYNEQFF. The rearrangement links TRBV19 to TRBJ2-1; TCRdb lists TRBD2, though no DNA is available to test this call. Germline-derived CDR1 and CDR2 are LNHDA and SQIVND (reference sequence). The CDR3 runs 15 residues.

The CDR3 loop is CSARRRGRGSSPLHF. V usage is TRBV20-1 and J usage is TRBJ1-6; as DNA is missing, the TRBD1 call by TCRdb cannot be tested. The CDR3 is made up of 15 amino acids. Per germline, CDR1 DFQATT and CDR2 SNEGSKA (reference sequence).

The J gene is TRBJ2-7, the V gene TRBV7-2. CDR1 SGHTA and CDR2 FQGNSA come from the germline V gene. The CDR3 runs to 14 residues. The CDR3: CASSLAGRSYEQYF.

Considering frequency, this clonotype is medium-sized. This rearrangement joins TRBV24-1 to TRBJ2-1; TCRdb designates TRBD1, a call that cannot be tested without DNA. Per the germline V gene, CDR1 is KGHDR and CDR2 is SFDVKD. This CDR3 region has 12 residues. CDR3 region: CATRDRDNEQFF.

J is TRBJ2-1 and V is TRBV20-1; lacking DNA, the TRBD1 call made by TCRdb goes unchecked. The CDR3 loop spans 16 amino acids. The V gene's germline CDR1 is DFQATT and CDR2 SNEGSKA (reference sequence). CDR3 in amino acids: CSANDRAEYSYNEQFF.

The chain uses TRBV6-5 and TRBJ1-5. The CDR3 runs to 13 residues. Germline V gene sequence: CDR1 MNHEY, CDR2 SVGAGI. CDR3 sequence reads: CASSINNYQPQHF.

This clonotype ranks as medium-sized in terms of frequency. The CDR3 sequence is CASSYWTGPRSNEQFF. V usage is TRBV6-6 and J usage is TRBJ2-1; TCRdb returns TRBD2, unconfirmable since there is no DNA. The CDR3 runs 16 residues. Germline V gene data show CDR1 as MNHNY and CDR2 as SVGAGI (reference sequence).

The rearrangement uses TRBV5-1 and TRBJ2-1; TCRdb's D gene call, TRBD2, goes unchecked for lack of DNA. CDR1 and CDR2 (germline): SGHRS, YFSETQ. The CDR3 sequence is 16 residues long. The CDR3 loop reads CASSLGRAQRYNEQFF.

This clonotype ranks as medium-sized in terms of frequency. This chain links TRBV27 with TRBJ2-3. This CDR3 region has 14 residues. The germline V gene has CDR1 MNHEY and CDR2 SMNVEV (reference sequence). CDR3 sequence: CASSSLGSTDTQYF.

This clonotype is called medium-sized (0.01 to 0.1%) based on its frequency. This chain uses TRBV19 with TRBJ1-5; TCRdb reports TRBD1, a call that lacks DNA to check it against. The CDR3 spans 17 residues. CDR1 and CDR2 from the germline V gene are LNHDA and SQIVND (reference sequence). The CDR3 reads CASSKRPGQSSNQPQHF.

This clonotype shows up as medium-sized by frequency. The rearrangement links TRBV27 to TRBJ2-1; TCRdb's D gene call, TRBD2, goes unchecked for lack of DNA. CDR3 length: 14 amino acids. The germline CDR1 and CDR2 sequences are MNHEY and SMNVEV (reference sequence). This CDR3 is CASNTLAGGLEQFF.

The rearrangement links TRBV6-1 to TRBJ2-6; the TCRdb call, TRBD1, lacks DNA for checking. Germline values: CDR1 MNHNS, CDR2 SASEGT. The length of the CDR3 is 18 residues. The CDR3 sequence: CASRPSMTAHSGANVLTF.

According to its frequency, this clonotype is medium-sized (0.01 to 0.1%). The rearrangement uses TRBV6-5 and TRBJ2-5; TCRdb's assignment of TRBD1 cannot be checked, as there is no DNA. This CDR3 contains 13 residues. Germline V lookup: CDR1 MNHEY, CDR2 SVGAGI. Here the CDR3 reads CASSWGGERTQYF.

This chain connects TRBV7-9 to TRBJ2-1; there is no DNA to check the TCRdb D call of TRBD2. The CDR3 is 18 amino acids. Germline V gene sequence: CDR1 SEHNR, CDR2 FQNEAQ (reference sequence). CDR3: CASSSNPSAGGPRNEQFF.